What follows are 18 T cell receptor beta chains derived from one specimen sequenced in a study of Graves' ophthalmopathy and Graves' hyperthyroidism. Transcripts of RNA were the source for amplifying TCR beta CDR3 regions. HTBI-primed first-round RT-PCR preceded second-round multiplex PCR. Via MiXCR, TCRdb re-called the multiplex PCR reads, giving one row per CDR3 protein. The table has roughly 700,000 distinct CDR3 sequences, about 44% seen once; the top ten hold 44%. Material: peripheral blood. All receptors derive from an adult man with Graves' ophthalmopathy.

This clonotype was found once. The chain has TRBV20-1 and TRBJ2-5, with 9 bases identical to TRBD1. Looked up from germline, CDR1 is DFQATT and CDR2 is SNEGSKA (reference sequence). Trimming cost V 1 base and J 5 bases; bases outside gene matches: 5. This CDR3 contains 14 residues. This CDR3 reads CSARGTGETETQYF. The CDR3 DNA reads as TGCAGTGCTAGAGGGACAGGGGAGACGGAGACCCAGTACTTC.

This clonotype turned up a few times. DNA of the CDR3: TGTGCCACCCAAAGGGGCGGGGAGCTGTTTTTT. The encoded protein is CATQRGGELFF. The V and J genes are TRBV25-1 and TRBJ2-2; D possibly corresponds to TRBD1 (5 bases). Germline CDR1 and CDR2: MGHDK and SYGVNS. This CDR3 is built from 11 residues. Trimming cost V 10 bases and J 7 bases, with 10 bases left between them.

CDR3 sequence: CASSDGSEQYF. The CDR3 nucleotides read TGTGCCAGCAGCGATGGAAGCGAGCAGTACTTC. The chain combines TRBV9 with TRBJ2-7; D is undetermined. V was cut by 3 bases and J by 6 bases, with 7 bases left in between. This CDR3 region has 11 residues. Germline CDR1 is SGDLS and CDR2 is YYNGEE.

About this clonotype itself: A read error is possible here, since a much larger clone lies one base away. This sequence joins TRBV2 and TRBJ2-5; D is tentatively TRBD1 or TRBD2 (6 bases each). Germline CDR1 is SNHLY and CDR2 is FYNNEI. The CDR3 totals 13 residues. The CDR3 spells CATSRGRGETQHF. The DNA for the CDR3 is TGTGCCACCAGCAGAGGAAGGGGGGAGACCCAGCACTTC. Supplemented by reference TRBV2 and TRBJ2-5, the full variable domain reads EPEVTQTPSHQVTQMGQEVILRCVPISNHLYFYWYRQILGQKVEFLVSFYNNEISEKSEIFDDQFSVERPDGSNFTLKIRSTKLEDSAMYFCATSRGRGETQHFGPGTRLLVL.

The J gene is TRBJ1-1, the V gene TRBV5-1; perhaps TRBD1 as D (5 bases). V lost 3 bases to trimming and J lost 7 bases, with 19 bases between them. The CDR3 runs to 15 residues. The germline gives CDR1 SGHRS, CDR2 YFSETQ. The CDR3 DNA is TGCGCCAGCAGCTATAGCACGGCAGGGCAGGATGAAGCTTTCTTT. This encodes CASSYSTAGQDEAFF. Filled out from reference TRBV5-1 and TRBJ1-1, the complete variable domain reads KAGVTQTPRYLIKTRGQQVTLSCSPISGHRSVSWYQQTPGQGLQFLFEYFSETQRNKGNFPGRFSGRQFSNSRSEMNVSTLELGDSALYLCASSYSTAGQDEAFFGQGTRLTVV.

The rearrangement joins TRBV29-1 to TRBJ2-2; TRBD1 is a possible D gene (5 bases). The V gene's germline CDR1 is SQVTM and CDR2 ANQGSEA. The CDR3 consists of 11 residues. Trimming took 8 bases from V and 6 from J, leaving 10 bases between them. CDR3: CSLLGAGELFF. CDR3 coding DNA: TGCAGCCTTTTAGGGGCCGGGGAGCTGTTTTTT.

Notes on this clonotype: Relative to the germline gene, one junction end is altered; a read error may explain this. This chain joins TRBV20-1 and TRBJ1-4; D remains unclear. Looked up from germline, CDR1 is DFQATT and CDR2 is SNEGSKA (reference sequence). The length of the CDR3 is 8 residues. For the CDR3, the DNA is TGCAGTGCTCCCTGGGGTGTTTTT. This codes for CSAPWGVF.

The chain links TRBV15 to TRBJ1-2; D unclear. V was cut by 11 bases and J by 3 bases, with 13 bases left in between. The CDR3 extends over 12 amino acids. Germline CDR1 reads LNHNV; CDR2 reads YYDKDF (reference sequence). CDR3 residues: CAPRDGYYGYTF. In nucleotides, the CDR3 is TGTGCCCCTCGCGACGGATACTATGGCTACACCTTC.

In nucleotides, the CDR3 is TGTGCCACCAGCCACTCCGGACAGGGGATCTCCCCCCAGCATTTT. Its protein product is CATSHSGQGISPQHF. The rearrangement joins TRBV24-1 to TRBJ1-5; TRBD1 aligns across 9 bases. The CDR3 runs 15 residues. In germline, CDR1 is KGHDR, CDR2 SFDVKD. The J segment lost 10 bases and the V segment lost 7 bases, leaving 13 bases of the junction unmatched.

The gene calls are TRBV7-2 and TRBJ2-5; D not certain. Trimming shortened V by 5 bases and J by 5 bases, and 9 bases separated the two germline ends. CDR3 length: 12 residues. From germline, CDR1 is SGHTA and CDR2 FQGNSA. CDR3 DNA: TGTGCCAGCAGCCAAGCATTTGAGACCCAGTACTTC. Its protein product is CASSQAFETQYF.

This clonotype was picked up many times. The rearrangement uses TRBV29-1 and TRBJ2-7; D might be TRBD1 (6 bases). V shed 7 bases and J shed 7 bases, with 14 bases lying between them. CDR3 length equals 11 residues. Germline CDR1 is SQVTM and CDR2 is ANQGSEA. The CDR3 protein is CSGGPQGEQYF. The CDR3 nucleotides read TGCAGCGGTGGGCCGCAGGGGGAGCAGTACTTC.

Turning to this clonotype: This may be a read error, as it is one base from a much larger clone. J is TRBJ2-5 and V is TRBV20-1; 9 bases are shared with TRBD2. Germline V gene sequence: CDR1 DFQATT, CDR2 SNEGSKA (reference sequence). The CDR3 is made up of 12 amino acids. CDR3 loop: CSALAGEEIQYF. Written as DNA, the CDR3 is TGCAGTGCTTTAGCGGGAGAAGAGATCCAGTACTTC.

The chain carries TRBV7-8 and TRBJ1-4; TRBD1 might be the D (5 bases). Per germline, CDR1 SGHVS and CDR2 FQNEAQ. The CDR3 has 16 amino acids. Trimming removed 0 bases at V and 0 bases at J, with 8 bases between. The CDR3 nucleotides read TGTGCCAGCAGCTTAGCGGGGGGAGCAACTAATGAAAAACTGTTTTTT. Its protein is CASSLAGGATNEKLFF.

The J gene is TRBJ1-2, the V gene TRBV5-6; D remains ambiguous. The germline V and J ends were trimmed by 0 bases and 7 bases, with 13 bases remaining between them. The CDR3 spans 14 residues. Germline lookup yields CDR1 SGHDT and CDR2 YYEEEE. The CDR3 sequence: CASSLDGVEGGYTF. DNA for the CDR3: TGTGCCAGCAGCTTGGACGGGGTTGAGGGTGGCTACACCTTC.

The rearrangement uses TRBV7-2 and TRBJ2-3; TRBD2 is a possible D gene (6 bases). Trimming cost V 1 base and J 4 bases, with 12 bases left between them. CDR1 is SGHTA and CDR2 is FQGNSA in the germline V gene. The CDR3 extends over 15 amino acids. In nucleotides, the CDR3 is TGTGCCAGCAGCTTAGGAGGGAGGACCCCAGATACGCAGTATTTT. This sequence encodes CASSLGGRTPDTQYF.

This clonotype has at least ten counts. The gene calls are TRBV6-5 and TRBJ1-2; possible D gene TRBD1, 5 bases. This CDR3 is 13 amino acids long. The V gene lost 2 bases and the J gene lost 2 bases, with 6 bases spanning the gap. Germline V gives CDR1 MNHEY, CDR2 SVGAGI. CDR3 amino acids: CASSYAGNYGYTF. CDR3 bases: TGTGCCAGCAGTTACGCAGGGAACTATGGCTACACCTTC.

This sequence joins TRBV20-1 and TRBJ1-2; no reliable D call. Trimming took 6 bases from V and 2 from J, leaving 22 bases between them. This CDR3 is 16 amino acids long. Germline V gives CDR1 DFQATT, CDR2 SNEGSKA (reference sequence). The CDR3 DNA is TGCAGTGCCCTTGAACGGGTCAGGACTTTAAACTATGGCTACACCTTC. Translated: CSALERVRTLNYGYTF.

For this clonotype: The junction does not match germline at one end; this may be a read error. The genes are TRBV7-7 and TRBJ1-4; D may be TRBD1 (5 bases). The CDR3 loop spans 13 amino acids. CDR1 is SSHAT and CDR2 is FNYEAQ in the germline V gene (reference sequence). The CDR3 DNA reads as TGTGCTAGCAGCTTACTCGGGGGTGAAAAACTGTTTTTT. Protein product: CASSLLGGEKLFF.